This T cell receptor beta chain was found in a study of CD8+CD57+ T cells in acquired aplastic anemia. Genomic DNA, the template, was used for profiling of the TCR beta VDJ and CDR3. MiXCR was run by TCRdb on the reads, yielding one entry per CDR3 protein. The sample shows 150,000 to 200,000 distinct CDR3 sequences, about 44% of them seen only once. Before being chosen for sequencing, patients had shown CD8+CD57+ cell expansion by flow cytometry. Germline CDR1 is KGHDR and CDR2 is SFDVKD. V lost 4 bases to trimming and J lost 12 bases; unmatched junction nucleotides: 16. The CDR3 runs 18 residues. The receptor was isolated from a human donor with aplastic anemia. Material: sorted CD4+, CD8+, or CD8+CD57+ T cells (not recorded which) from PBMCs. The rearrangement joins TRBV24-1 to TRBJ2-1; 14 bases fit TRBD2. The CDR3 region is CATSDRTPGLAGEGGQFF. The CDR3 DNA sequence: TGTGCCACCAGTGACCGAACCCCGGGACTAGCGGGAGAGGGTGGGCAGTTCTTC.